The rows below give T cell receptor beta chains drawn from one sample of a study of technical replicates of blood from a handful of donors. TCRdb keeps only in-frame clones here, not all; method: immunoSEQ multiplex PCR. The repertoire holds 70,000 to 95,000 clones, with more than 85% as singletons. Material for sequencing was T cells isolated from PBMCs. These receptors originate from a human donor in good health. Some clones in this sample may be carry-over from other donors' samples. The CDR3 runs from the conserved cysteine through the conserved F or W. A D gene is named only where the DNA matches it firmly. A clone size is listed for some rows: how often the clone was seen (once, few, many), or a class if it is expanded.

TRBJ2-3	TRBD2	few	TRBV6-4	CASSEASGRADTQYF	TGTGCCAGCAGTGAAGCTAGCGGGAGGGCCGATACGCAGTATTTT
TRBJ2-3	TRBD1	-	TRBV4-1	CASSQPDRDPDTQYF	TGCGCCAGCAGCCAACCTGACAGGGACCCAGATACGCAGTATTTT
TRBJ2-7	-	once	TRBV6-6	CASSYRVAREQYF	TGTGCCAGCAGTTACCGGGTAGCGAGGGAGCAGTACTTC
TRBJ1-2	-	-	TRBV10-2	CASSEPQGNYGYTF	TGCGCCAGCAGTGAACCACAGGGTAACTATGGCTACACCTTC
TRBJ2-7	-	once	TRBV2	CASSEWQQGSYEQYF	TGTGCCAGCAGTGAGTGGCAGCAGGGTTCCTACGAGCAGTACTTC
TRBJ2-7	-	-	TRBV5-6	CASSSRGKSYEQYF	TGTGCCAGCAGCTCGCGCGGGAAGTCCTACGAGCAGTACTTC
TRBJ1-2	-	-	TRBV14	CASSQNILPDGYTF	TGTGCCAGCAGCCAAAATATACTGCCGGATGGCTACACCTTC
TRBJ2-7	TRBD2	-	TRBV9	CASSARLAGVHEQYF	TGTGCCAGCAGCGCCAGACTAGCGGGTGTCCACGAGCAGTACTTC
TRBJ2-1	-	-	TRBV10-1	CASSVKSKAGMFSDEQFF	TGCGCCAGCAGTGTGAAATCCAAAGCGGGTATGTTTTCCGATGAGCAGTTCTTC
TRBJ1-2	-	-	TRBV4-1	CASSQVKLLYTF	TGCGCCAGCAGCCAAGTCAAACTACTATACACCTTC